The clone carrying this T cell receptor (beta chain) was found many times. The antigen remains undetermined. V lost 7 bases, J lost 12 bases, and 16 bases lay in between. CDR3 length: 11 amino acids. Per germline, CDR1 MDHEN and CDR2 SYDVKM. Using RNA template, CDR3s of TCR alpha and beta were amplified with iRepertoire arm-PCR. One-step reverse transcription and amplification started from roughly 100-400 ng of tissue mRNA or PBMC total RNA. One entry per CDR3 protein results from TCRdb running MiXCR on the multiplex PCR reads. The table records more than 350,000 distinct CDR3 sequences, more than 35% of them present only once. The data stem from a study of glioma-infiltrating T cells. Study details: Before surgery, glioma patients received dexamethasone for at most six days. The study's findings and limits: Tissue-blood divergence was below expectation in non-neoplastic patients, above in gliomas.

The gene calls are TRBV28 and TRBJ2-7; TRBD2 might be the D (5 bases). Material for sequencing was glioma tissue, nonneoplastic brain tissue, or PBMCs (not recorded which). This sequence originates from a human donor with low-grade glioma or glioblastoma, undergoing nonglioma brain surgery, or in good health (not recorded which). The CDR3 bases are TGTGCCAGCACCCTGGGAGAGGAGACGTACTTC. Protein sequence: CASTLGEETYF.